A single sample is the source of the 10 T cell receptor beta chains below, sequenced in a study of shared clonotypes between healthy human individuals. TCRdb's table, derived via immunoSEQ multiplex PCR, lists solely in-frame clones and lacks some. This sample has some 1.5 million clones, with about 98% found just once. The sample was naive CD4+ T cells sorted from blood. Subset given: CD45RA+ positively selected. The origin of the receptors is a man aged 30 to 45 in good health.

About this clone itself: The sample holds other DNA sequences that translate to the same CDR3. The chain combines TRBV18 with TRBJ2-7; D is undetermined. The CDR3 covers 14 residues. Germline CDR1 and CDR2: KGHSH and LQKENI. V lost 0 bases to trimming and J lost 2 bases, with 8 bases between them. The CDR3 loop reads CASSPPSVTYEQYF. Here the CDR3 DNA reads TGTGCCAGCTCACCACCCTCGGTTACCTACGAGCAGTACTTC.

The chain links TRBV27 to TRBJ2-5; perhaps TRBD2 as D (6 bases). The CDR3 runs 13 residues. Per the germline V gene, CDR1 is MNHEY and CDR2 is SMNVEV (reference sequence). Trimming cost V 8 bases and J 4 bases, with 14 bases left between them. The CDR3 sequence is CASGTRLGETQYF. The CDR3 nucleotides are TGTGCCAGCGGAACGAGACTAGGAGAGACCCAGTACTTC.

V and J are TRBV11-2 and TRBJ1-5; D gene unclear. Germline V gives CDR1 SGHAT, CDR2 FQNNGV. Deletions cut 5 bases from V and 5 bases from J, with 4 bases between. This CDR3 has 11 residues. CDR3 sequence reads: CASSPDQPQHF. CDR3 DNA: TGTGCCAGCAGCCCCGATCAGCCCCAGCATTTT.

This clone was seen once. The chain recombines TRBV11-3 with TRBJ2-1; D is perhaps TRBD1 (6 bases). V was shortened by 2 bases and J by 4 bases, with 12 bases between the two germline ends. Germline-derived CDR1 and CDR2 are SGHNT and YENEEA. The CDR3 has 15 residues. CDR3 bases: TGTGCCAGCAGCTTATCGTACCAGGGGTACAATGAGCAGTTCTTC. Amino acid sequence: CASSLSYQGYNEQFF.

This CDR3 is CASSPGLSTDTQYF. The CDR3 DNA reads as TGCGCCAGCAGCCCGGGACTTAGCACAGATACGCAGTATTTT. The rearrangement uses TRBV4-3 and TRBJ2-3; D may be TRBD2 (6 bases). This CDR3 region has 14 residues. Germline V CDR1 and CDR2: LGHNA, YSLEER. The V end lost 4 bases, the J end lost 0 bases, and 8 bases lay between the germline ends.

V gene TRBV7-9 combines with J gene TRBJ2-1, with TRBD2 matching 9 bases. This CDR3 region has 16 residues. Germline-derived CDR1 and CDR2 are SEHNR and FQNEAQ (reference sequence). The J segment lost 2 bases and the V segment lost 5 bases, leaving 7 bases of the junction unmatched. The CDR3 nucleotides are TGTGCCAGCAGCCCGGGGACTAGCCTAACCTACAATGAGCAGTTCTTC. Translation gives CASSPGTSLTYNEQFF.

The gene calls are TRBV19 and TRBJ2-2, with a possible D match to TRBD1 (5 bases). The CDR3 extends over 15 amino acids. Trimming cost V 3 bases and J 6 bases, with 14 bases left between them. Germline CDR1 and CDR2: LNHDA and SQIVND (reference sequence). CDR3 region: CASSMSVLGAGELFF. The CDR3 DNA reads TGTGCCAGTAGTATGTCTGTGTTAGGGGCCGGGGAGCTGTTTTTT.

This clone was seen a single time. This sequence joins TRBV2 and TRBJ2-1, with 11 nucleotides matching TRBD2. The CDR3 is made up of 15 amino acids. The germline gives CDR1 SNHLY, CDR2 FYNNEI. Trimming removed 6 bases from V and 6 bases from J; junction bases left unmatched: 7. The chain's CDR3 is CASRLLAGGSNEQFF. The CDR3 DNA is TGTGCCAGCAGGCTTCTAGCGGGAGGTAGCAATGAGCAGTTCTTC.

The chain links TRBV10-3 to TRBJ2-7, with 14 bases aligning to TRBD2. The CDR3 has 15 residues. V gave up 6 bases and J gave up 5 bases; unmatched junction bases: 6. Germline V gives CDR1 ENHRY, CDR2 SYGVKD. CDR3 DNA sequence: TGTGCCATCAGGGAGCCGGGACTAGCGGGAGACGAGCAGTACTTC. This sequence encodes CAIREPGLAGDEQYF.

Remarks on this clone: The sample has other DNA sequences that encode this CDR3 too. V gene TRBV28 combines with J gene TRBJ2-7; D might be TRBD1 (5 bases). Germline V lookup: CDR1 MDHEN, CDR2 SYDVKM. V gave up 2 bases and J gave up 3 bases, with 5 bases separating them. The CDR3 contains 12 residues. In DNA form, the CDR3 reads TGTGCCAGCAGTTTAACAGGCTACGAGCAGTACTTC. Encoded protein: CASSLTGYEQYF.